A selection of T cell receptor beta chains follows, all from one sample in a study of blood T cell repertoires in COVID-19. Assay used: immunoSEQ multiplex PCR; TCRdb lists only in-frame clones, some missing. The table has some 250,000 clones, under 90% seen once. Sequenced input: PBMCs or T cells enriched from blood (not recorded which). The receptors stem from a woman in her 30s with acute COVID-19. The CDR3 runs from the conserved cysteine through the conserved F or W. The D gene is left open where the match is weak. Clone size is shown for a subset of rows, as once, few, many or a class of expanded clone.

abundance	j_gene	v_gene	d_gene	CDR3aa	CDR3nt
.	TRBJ1-1	TRBV19	.	CASSIMGTPNTEAFF	TGTGCCAGTAGTATTATGGGGACACCAAACACTGAAGCTTTCTTT
.	TRBJ1-1	TRBV7-2	.	CASSTPGQTTTEAFF	TGTGCCAGCAGTACCCCCGGACAGACAACCACTGAAGCTTTCTTT
.	TRBJ1-2	TRBV4-1	.	CASSQEDRTSRGGYTF	TGCGCCAGCAGCCAAGAGGATCGAACAAGTAGAGGTGGCTACACCTTC
.	TRBJ2-3	TRBV7-3	.	CASSLRKNRRDTQYF	TGTGCCAGCAGCTTACGGAAAAACCGGAGAGATACGCAGTATTTT
.	TRBJ1-2	TRBV7-8	.	CASSPYLVGYGYTF	TGTGCCAGCAGCCCTTACCTAGTCGGCTATGGCTACACCTTC
.	TRBJ1-3	TRBV7-3	.	CASSWGGSSGNTIYF	TGTGCCAGCAGCTGGGGGGGCAGCTCTGGAAACACCATATATTTT
.	TRBJ2-1	TRBV5-1	.	CASSPVPGDYNEQFF	TGCGCCAGCAGTCCTGTTCCAGGGGACTACAATGAGCAGTTCTTC
.	TRBJ2-1	TRBV15	TRBD1	CATSPEGTGSYNEQFF	TGTGCCACCAGCCCCGAGGGGACAGGCTCCTACAATGAGCAGTTCTTC
.	TRBJ2-3	TRBV18	.	CASSPRSGAVTDTQYF	TGTGCCAGCTCACCCCGGTCAGGGGCGGTCACAGATACGCAGTATTTT
.	TRBJ2-5	TRBV6-2/TRBV6-3	TRBD2	CASSSGLAGGSSGAQYF	TGTGCCAGCAGTTCGGGGCTAGCGGGGGGATCTAGCGGGGCCCAGTACTTC
.	TRBJ1-2	TRBV27	TRBD1	CASRQRGGRDGYTF	TGTGCCAGCAGACAACGAGGGGGCAGAGATGGCTACACCTTC
once	TRBJ1-4	TRBV2	TRBD1	CASSLQGAINNEKLFF	TGTGCCAGCAGTCTACAGGGGGCGATTAATAATGAAAAACTGTTTTTT
.	TRBJ1-2	TRBV6-1	.	CASSAGFREANYGYTF	TGTGCCAGCAGTGCGGGGTTTAGGGAGGCTAACTATGGCTACACCTTC
.	TRBJ2-1	TRBV27	TRBD1	CASRGQGVGEQFF	TGTGCCAGCAGGGGACAGGGAGTTGGTGAGCAGTTCTTC
.	TRBJ1-2	TRBV5-1	.	CASSLGVAQGGGYTF	TGCGCCAGCAGCTTAGGGGTGGCCCAGGGTGGTGGCTACACCTTC
.	TRBJ2-1	TRBV3-1/TRBV3-2	TRBD2	CASSQEAGGKNEQFF	TGTGCCAGCAGCCAAGAGGCGGGGGGAAAAAATGAGCAGTTCTTC
once	TRBJ2-2	TRBV5-1	.	CASSFDRPMVGELFF	TGCGCCAGCAGCTTTGACAGGCCCATGGTCGGGGAGCTGTTTTTT
.	TRBJ2-2	TRBV15	.	CATSPRAGELFF	TGTGCCACCAGCCCGAGGGCCGGGGAGCTGTTTTTT
once	TRBJ1-4	TRBV10-3	TRBD1	CATSTGEGEKLFF	TGTGCCACCTCGACAGGGGAGGGTGAAAAACTGTTTTTT
.	TRBJ1-1	TRBV11-2	.	CASSEAGIGTEAFF	TGTGCCAGCAGCGAGGCAGGGATTGGCACTGAAGCTTTCTTT
.	TRBJ2-5	TRBV5-1	TRBD2	CASYSGLAGQETQYF	TGCGCCAGCTACAGTGGGCTAGCGGGTCAAGAGACCCAGTACTTC
.	TRBJ1-2	TRBV11-3	.	CAKPTGGGYTF	TGTGCCAAGCCTACCGGGGGGGGCTACACCTTC
.	TRBJ2-3	TRBV9	.	CASSVRGWGTDTQYF	TGTGCCAGCAGCGTAAGGGGGTGGGGCACAGATACGCAGTATTTT
once	TRBJ1-4	TRBV2	.	CASRNGGQINEKLFF	TGTGCCTCCAGGAACGGGGGGCAGATTAATGAAAAACTGTTTTTT
.	TRBJ2-3	TRBV4-1	TRBD1	CASSPAGTGSTDTQYF	TGCGCCAGCAGCCCCGCCGGGACAGGTAGCACAGATACGCAGTATTTT
once	TRBJ2-1	TRBV10-1	TRBD2	CASSARGTSGGAYNEQFF	TGCGCCAGCAGCGCCCGGGGGACTAGCGGGGGGGCTTACAATGAGCAGTTCTTC
.	TRBJ1-2	TRBV9	TRBD1	CASSVTGESDYGYTF	TGTGCCAGCAGCGTTACAGGGGAAAGCGACTATGGCTACACCTTC
.	TRBJ1-5	TRBV2	TRBD1	CASTARDRGPRQPQHF	TGTGCCAGCACCGCAAGGGACAGGGGGCCGCGACAGCCCCAGCATTTT
.	TRBJ2-1	TRBV27	.	CASSRDNYNEQFF	TGTGCCAGCAGCCGGGACAACTACAATGAGCAGTTCTTC
.	TRBJ2-7	TRBV6-5	.	CATLQGEGYEQYF	TGTGCCACACTACAGGGGGAGGGTTACGAGCAGTACTTC
.	TRBJ2-1	TRBV10-3	TRBD2	CAISQRLADEYNEQFF	TGTGCCATCAGCCAAAGACTAGCGGATGAATACAATGAGCAGTTCTTC
.	TRBJ1-4	TRBV27	.	CASSLSPAGANEKLFF	TGTGCCAGCAGTTTATCGCCCGCAGGTGCTAATGAAAAACTGTTTTTT
.	TRBJ2-1	TRBV7-9	TRBD2	CATNSGGDDEQFF	TGTGCCACCAATAGCGGGGGGGACGATGAGCAGTTCTTC
.	TRBJ1-2	TRBV6-5	.	CASSYGPGRYGYTF	TGTGCCAGCAGTTATGGACCAGGGCGCTATGGCTACACCTTC
.	TRBJ2-7	TRBV7-2	TRBD1	CASSSTRDRGYEQYF	TGTGCCAGCAGCTCCACCCGGGACAGGGGGTACGAGCAGTACTTC
.	TRBJ1-2	TRBV19	.	CASSSTGRWGYGYTF	TGTGCCAGTAGTTCCACAGGGCGGTGGGGCTATGGCTACACCTTC
.	TRBJ2-1	TRBV5-1	TRBD2	CASSSSPSGGASWYNEQFF	TGCGCCAGCAGCTCCTCTCCTAGCGGGGGGGCCTCTTGGTACAATGAGCAGTTCTTC
once	TRBJ1-2	TRBV10-3	.	CAIRETDYYGYTF	TGTGCCATCAGAGAGACAGATTACTATGGCTACACCTTC
.	TRBJ1-2	TRBV14	.	CASSRSTAGPYGYTF	TGTGCCAGCAGCCGGTCGACAGCGGGACCATATGGCTACACCTTC